These T cell receptor beta chains were read from a single sample in a study of shared clonotypes between healthy human individuals. Assay used: immunoSEQ multiplex PCR; TCRdb lists only in-frame clones, some missing. The sample has 2 million to 2.5 million clones, more than 90% seen once; the top ten hold approximately 0.13%. The material sequenced was naive CD4+ T cells sorted from blood. The receptors were sampled from a man younger than 35 in good health. CDR3s include the opening cysteine and the closing phenylalanine or tryptophan. D genes are given only for firm matches. Rows may omit the clone size; those that give it use once, few, many or a size class.

size	D	V	J	CDR3	DNA
NA	TRBD1	TRBV5-6	TRBJ1-5	CASSPGTGNNQPQHF	TGTGCCAGCAGCCCCGGGACAGGGAACAATCAGCCCCAGCATTTT
once	NA	TRBV29-1	TRBJ2-3	CSSRKPLTDTQYF	TGCAGCTCCCGGAAGCCCCTCACAGATACGCAGTATTTT
NA	NA	TRBV4-1	TRBJ1-6	CASSHPTVPNSPLHF	TGCGCCAGCAGCCACCCGACAGTACCTAATTCACCCCTCCACTTT
NA	NA	TRBV5-4	TRBJ2-2	CASSSPEGGGELFF	TGTGCCAGCAGCTCCCCGGAGGGCGGGGGGGAGCTGTTTTTT
once	NA	TRBV6-1	TRBJ2-1	CASSVGLNNEQFF	TGTGCCAGCAGTGTTGGTCTAAACAATGAGCAGTTCTTC
NA	NA	TRBV2	TRBJ1-2	CASSGEWGNYGYTF	TGTGCCAGCTCCGGGGAATGGGGTAACTATGGCTACACCTTC
NA	NA	TRBV7-2	TRBJ1-1	CASSLGVGTEAFF	TGTGCCAGCAGCTTAGGAGTTGGCACTGAAGCTTTCTTT
NA	TRBD1	TRBV19	TRBJ2-7	CASSPRQGNEQYF	TGTGCCAGTAGCCCAAGACAGGGCAACGAGCAGTACTTC
NA	NA	TRBV11-2	TRBJ1-1	CASGRSEAFF	TGTGCTTCAGGGAGGTCTGAAGCTTTCTTT
NA	NA	TRBV7-8	TRBJ2-3	CASTNLGGSTDTQYF	TGTGCCAGCACCAACCTAGGGGGTAGCACAGATACGCAGTATTTT
NA	NA	TRBV18	TRBJ2-7	CASSLRTSYEQYF	TGTGCCAGCTCACTTCGAACCTCCTACGAGCAGTACTTC
NA	TRBD1	TRBV28	TRBJ1-5	CATLSTGNQPQHF	TGTGCCACCCTTTCGACAGGGAATCAGCCCCAGCATTTT
NA	NA	TRBV10-1	TRBJ2-7	CASSENRLGGEQYF	TGCGCCAGCAGTGAGAATAGACTAGGGGGAGAGCAGTACTTC
NA	NA	TRBV19	TRBJ2-3	CASSPTLTDTQYF	TGTGCCAGTAGTCCCACCCTCACAGATACGCAGTATTTT
NA	TRBD2	TRBV27	TRBJ2-3	CASSSLSQRGAGDTQYF	TGTGCCAGCAGTTCCTTATCCCAGCGGGGGGCGGGGGATACGCAGTATTTT
NA	NA	TRBV29-1	TRBJ2-3	CSVGLNLADTQYF	TGCAGCGTTGGTCTCAACTTAGCGGATACGCAGTATTTT
NA	TRBD1	TRBV5-4	TRBJ2-7	CASSKDRGGPYEQYF	TGTGCCAGCAGCAAGGACAGGGGAGGCCCATACGAGCAGTACTTC
NA	NA	TRBV11-2	TRBJ2-3	CASSWFGRERSDTQYF	TGTGCCAGCAGCTGGTTTGGCAGGGAAAGATCAGATACGCAGTATTTT
few	NA	TRBV7-3	TRBJ1-1	CASSPSPNTEAFF	TGTGCCAGCAGCCCCAGCCCGAACACTGAAGCTTTCTTT
NA	NA	TRBV2	TRBJ2-7	CASSEARTSRTEQYF	TGTGCCAGCAGTGAGGCCAGGACAAGCCGTACCGAGCAGTACTTC
NA	TRBD2	TRBV11-2	TRBJ2-2	CASSRLTSGKNTGELFF	TGTGCCAGCAGCCGACTGACTAGCGGGAAAAACACCGGGGAGCTGTTTTTT